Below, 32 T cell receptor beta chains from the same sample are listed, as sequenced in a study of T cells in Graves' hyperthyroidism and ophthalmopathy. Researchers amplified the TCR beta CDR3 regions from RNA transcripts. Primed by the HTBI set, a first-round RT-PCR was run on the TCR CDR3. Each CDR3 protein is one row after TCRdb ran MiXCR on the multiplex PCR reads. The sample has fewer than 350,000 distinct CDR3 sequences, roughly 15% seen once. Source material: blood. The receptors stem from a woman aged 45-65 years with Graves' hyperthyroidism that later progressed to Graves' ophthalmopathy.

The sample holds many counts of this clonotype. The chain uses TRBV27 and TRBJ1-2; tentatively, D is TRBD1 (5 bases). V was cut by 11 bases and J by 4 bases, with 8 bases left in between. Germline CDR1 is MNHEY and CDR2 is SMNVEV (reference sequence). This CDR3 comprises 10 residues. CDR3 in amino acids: CAGGTYGYTF. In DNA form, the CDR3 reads TGTGCCGGGGGGACCTATGGCTACACCTTC.

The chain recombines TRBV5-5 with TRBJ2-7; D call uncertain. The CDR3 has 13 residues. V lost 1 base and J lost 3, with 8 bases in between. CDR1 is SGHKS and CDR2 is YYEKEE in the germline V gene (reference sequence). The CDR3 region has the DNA TGTGCCAGCAGCTTGAGCCTCGGCTACGAGCAGTACTTC. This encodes CASSLSLGYEQYF.

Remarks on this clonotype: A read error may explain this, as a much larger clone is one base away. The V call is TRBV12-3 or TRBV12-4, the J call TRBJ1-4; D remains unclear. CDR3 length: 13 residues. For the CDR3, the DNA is TGTACCAGCAGTTCACCGACGGGTGAAAAACTGTTTTTT. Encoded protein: CTSSSPTGEKLFF.

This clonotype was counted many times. The CDR3 coding sequence is TGTGCCAGCAGTGAGGCTTCGAACAGGGGTTCTGGCTACACCTTC. Protein: CASSEASNRGSGYTF. The chain has TRBV6-1 and TRBJ1-2, with 7 bases fitting TRBD1. This CDR3 has 15 amino acids. Per germline, CDR1 MNHNS and CDR2 SASEGT. The trim removed 3 bases at V and 7 bases at J, leaving 11 bases unmatched.

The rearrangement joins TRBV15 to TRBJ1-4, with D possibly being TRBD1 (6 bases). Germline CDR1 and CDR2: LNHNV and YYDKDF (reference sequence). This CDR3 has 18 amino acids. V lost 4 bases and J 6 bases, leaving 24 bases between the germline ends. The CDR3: CATSKTPGHGRRDEKLFF. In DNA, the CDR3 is TGTGCCACCAGCAAGACACCGGGACATGGAAGGAGAGATGAAAAACTGTTTTTT.

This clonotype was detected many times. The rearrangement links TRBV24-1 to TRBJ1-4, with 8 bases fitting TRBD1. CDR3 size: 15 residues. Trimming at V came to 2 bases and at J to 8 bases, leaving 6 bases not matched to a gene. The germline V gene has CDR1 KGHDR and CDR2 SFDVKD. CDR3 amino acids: CATSDSGQGREKLFF. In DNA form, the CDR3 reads TGTGCCACCAGTGATTCCGGACAGGGACGAGAAAAACTGTTTTTT.

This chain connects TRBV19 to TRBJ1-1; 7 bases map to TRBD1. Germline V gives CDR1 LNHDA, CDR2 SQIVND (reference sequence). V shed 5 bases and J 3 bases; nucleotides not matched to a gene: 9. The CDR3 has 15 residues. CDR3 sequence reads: CASSSRTGRDTEAFF. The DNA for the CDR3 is TGTGCCAGTAGTTCAAGGACAGGCCGGGACACTGAAGCTTTCTTT.

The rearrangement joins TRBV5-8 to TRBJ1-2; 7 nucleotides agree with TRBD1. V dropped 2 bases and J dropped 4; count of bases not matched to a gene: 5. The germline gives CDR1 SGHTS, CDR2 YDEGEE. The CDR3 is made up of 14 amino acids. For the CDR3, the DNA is TGTGCCAGCAGCTTCGGGACAGCTTCCTATGGCTACACCTTC. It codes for CASSFGTASYGYTF.

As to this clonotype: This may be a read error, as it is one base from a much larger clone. The CDR3 region has the DNA TGCAGTGCTAGAGATCTCAGTCCAGATACGCAGTATTTT. Translated, it gives CSARDLSPDTQYF. The chain combines TRBV20-1 with TRBJ2-3; D gene uncertain. V lost 0 bases and J lost 4, with 8 bases in between. CDR1 and CDR2 (germline): DFQATT, SNEGSKA (reference sequence). This CDR3 is 13 amino acids long.

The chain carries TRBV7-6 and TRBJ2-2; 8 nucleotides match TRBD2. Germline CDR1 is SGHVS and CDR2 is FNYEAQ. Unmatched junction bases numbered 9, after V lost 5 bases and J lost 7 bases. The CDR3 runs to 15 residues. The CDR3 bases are TGTGCCAGCAGCCCTAAAGCGGGAGTGGGCGGGGAGCTGTTTTTT. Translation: CASSPKAGVGGELFF.

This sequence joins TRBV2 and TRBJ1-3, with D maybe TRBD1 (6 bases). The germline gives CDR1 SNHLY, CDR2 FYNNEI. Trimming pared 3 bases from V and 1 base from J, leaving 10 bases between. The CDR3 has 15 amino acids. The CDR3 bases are TGTGCCAGCAGTGAGTGGGGGGCGTCTGGAAACACCATATATTTT. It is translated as CASSEWGASGNTIYF.

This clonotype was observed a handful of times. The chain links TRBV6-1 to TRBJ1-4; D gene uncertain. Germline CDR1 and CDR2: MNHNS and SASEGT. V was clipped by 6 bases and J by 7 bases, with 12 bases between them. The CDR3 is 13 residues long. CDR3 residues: CASRAGRLEKLFF. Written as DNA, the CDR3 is TGTGCCAGCAGAGCAGGCCGGCTTGAAAAACTGTTTTTT.

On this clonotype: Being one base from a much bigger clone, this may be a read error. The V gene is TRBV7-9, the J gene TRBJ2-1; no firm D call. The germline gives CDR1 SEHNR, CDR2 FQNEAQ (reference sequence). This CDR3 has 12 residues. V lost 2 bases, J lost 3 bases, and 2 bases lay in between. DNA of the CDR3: TGTGCCAGCAGCTTAAACTACAATGAGCAGTTCTTC. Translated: CASSLNYNEQFF.

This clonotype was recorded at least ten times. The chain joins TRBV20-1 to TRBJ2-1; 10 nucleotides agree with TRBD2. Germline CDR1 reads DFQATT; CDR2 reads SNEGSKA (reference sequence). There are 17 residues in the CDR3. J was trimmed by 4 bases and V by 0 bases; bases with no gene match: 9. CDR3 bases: TGCAGTGCTAGAGATTTTGGCACTAGCGGGAAATACAATGAGCAGTTCTTC. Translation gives CSARDFGTSGKYNEQFF.

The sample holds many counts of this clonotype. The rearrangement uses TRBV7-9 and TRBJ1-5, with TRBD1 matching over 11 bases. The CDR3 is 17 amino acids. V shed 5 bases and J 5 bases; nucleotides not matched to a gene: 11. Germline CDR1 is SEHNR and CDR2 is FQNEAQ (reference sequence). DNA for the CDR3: TGTGCCAGCAGCGGACTTGGACAGGGGGCATGGGATCAGCCCCAGCATTTT. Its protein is CASSGLGQGAWDQPQHF. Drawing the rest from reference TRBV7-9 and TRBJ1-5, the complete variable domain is DTGVSQNPRHKITKRGQNVTFRCDPISEHNRLYWYRQTLGQGPEFLTYFQNEAQLEKSRLLSDRFSAERPKGSFSTLEIQRTEQGDSAMYLCASSGLGQGAWDQPQHFGDGTRLSIL.

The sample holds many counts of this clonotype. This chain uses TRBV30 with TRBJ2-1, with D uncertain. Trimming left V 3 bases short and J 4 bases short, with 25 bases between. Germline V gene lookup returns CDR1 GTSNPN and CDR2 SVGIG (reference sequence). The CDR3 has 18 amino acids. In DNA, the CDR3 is TGTGCCTGGAGCCCCCTCGGTGCCCCCGCGTCGATTTACAATGAGCAGTTCTTC. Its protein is CAWSPLGAPASIYNEQFF.

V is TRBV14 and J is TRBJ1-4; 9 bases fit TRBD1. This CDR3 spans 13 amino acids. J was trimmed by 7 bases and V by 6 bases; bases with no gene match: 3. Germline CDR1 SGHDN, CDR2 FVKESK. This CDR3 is CASRQGAGEKLFF. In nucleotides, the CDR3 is TGTGCCAGCAGACAGGGGGCCGGTGAAAAACTGTTTTTT.

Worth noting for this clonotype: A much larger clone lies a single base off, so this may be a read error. In nucleotides, the CDR3 is TGCAGTGCTAGAGATCAGACTAGCGGGAGCAATGAGCAGTTCTTC. Residues: CSARDQTSGSNEQFF. The chain has TRBV20-1 and TRBJ2-1, with TRBD2 identical over 12 bases. V lost 0 bases to trimming and J lost 6 bases; unmatched junction nucleotides: 3. CDR1 is DFQATT and CDR2 is SNEGSKA in the germline V gene (reference sequence). CDR3 length equals 15 residues.

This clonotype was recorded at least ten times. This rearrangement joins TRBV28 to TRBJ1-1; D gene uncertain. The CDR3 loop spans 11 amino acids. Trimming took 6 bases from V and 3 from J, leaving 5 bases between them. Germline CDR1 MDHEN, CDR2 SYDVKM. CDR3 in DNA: TGTGCCAGCAGCAAGCACACTGAAGCTTTCTTT. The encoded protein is CASSKHTEAFF.

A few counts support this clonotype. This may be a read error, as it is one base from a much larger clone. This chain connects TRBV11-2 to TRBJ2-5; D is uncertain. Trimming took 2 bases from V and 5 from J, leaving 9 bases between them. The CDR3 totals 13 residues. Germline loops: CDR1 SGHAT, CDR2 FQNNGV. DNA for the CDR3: TGTGCCAGCAGCTTAACCCTCCGGGAGACCCAGTACTTC. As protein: CASSLTLRETQYF.

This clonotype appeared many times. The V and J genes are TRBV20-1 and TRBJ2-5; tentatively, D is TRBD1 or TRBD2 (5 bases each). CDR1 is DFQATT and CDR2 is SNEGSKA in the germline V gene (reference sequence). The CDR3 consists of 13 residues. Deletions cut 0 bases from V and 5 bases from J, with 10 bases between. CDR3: CSARDVGDETQYF. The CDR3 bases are TGCAGTGCTAGAGATGTGGGGGATGAGACCCAGTACTTC.

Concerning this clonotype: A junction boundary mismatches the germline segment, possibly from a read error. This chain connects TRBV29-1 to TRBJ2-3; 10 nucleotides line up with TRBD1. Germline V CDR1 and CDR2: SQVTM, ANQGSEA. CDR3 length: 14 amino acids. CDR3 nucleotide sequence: TGCAGAGTTGACAGGGGGCCAAGCACAGATACGCAGTATTTT. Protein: CRVDRGPSTDTQYF.

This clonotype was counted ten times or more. CDR3 in DNA: TGTGCCAGCAGCGTAGCTACTAGCGGGAGTCTTCATGGCGAGCAGTTCTTC. Its translation is CASSVATSGSLHGEQFF. The chain combines TRBV9 with TRBJ2-1, with 11 bases matching TRBD2. Per germline, CDR1 SGDLS and CDR2 YYNGEE. The V gene end was trimmed by 0 bases and the J gene end by 10 bases; junction bases not matched to a gene: 12. The CDR3 totals 17 residues.

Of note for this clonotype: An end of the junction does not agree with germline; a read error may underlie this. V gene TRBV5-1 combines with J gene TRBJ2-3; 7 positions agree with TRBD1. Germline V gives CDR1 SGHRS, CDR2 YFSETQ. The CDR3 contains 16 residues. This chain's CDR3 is CASSLVLDRYTVTQYF. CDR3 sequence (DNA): TGCGCCAGCAGCTTGGTTTTGGACAGGTACACAGTTACGCAGTATTTT.

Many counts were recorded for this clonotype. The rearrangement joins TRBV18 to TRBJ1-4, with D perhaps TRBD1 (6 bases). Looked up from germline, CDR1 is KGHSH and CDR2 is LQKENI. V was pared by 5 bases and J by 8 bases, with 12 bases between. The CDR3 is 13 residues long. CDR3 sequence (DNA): TGTGCCAGCTCAACAAACAGGGACGAAAAACTGTTTTTT. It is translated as CASSTNRDEKLFF. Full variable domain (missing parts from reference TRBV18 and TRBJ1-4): NAGVMQNPRHLVRRRGQEARLRCSPMKGHSHVYWYRQLPEEGLKFMVYLQKENIIDESGMPKERFSAEFPKEGPSILRIQQVVRGDSAAYFCASSTNRDEKLFFGSGTQLSVL.

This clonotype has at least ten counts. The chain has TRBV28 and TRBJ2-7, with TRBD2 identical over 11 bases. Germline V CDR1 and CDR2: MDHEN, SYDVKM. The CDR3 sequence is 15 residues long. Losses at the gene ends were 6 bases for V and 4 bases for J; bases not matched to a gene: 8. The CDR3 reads CASSQGTSGHYEQYF. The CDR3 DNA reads TGTGCCAGCAGCCAGGGGACTAGCGGACATTACGAGCAGTACTTC.

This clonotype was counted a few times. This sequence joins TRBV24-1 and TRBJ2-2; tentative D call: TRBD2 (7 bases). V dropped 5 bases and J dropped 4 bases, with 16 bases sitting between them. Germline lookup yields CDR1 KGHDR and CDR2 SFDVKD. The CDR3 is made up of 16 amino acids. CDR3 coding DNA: TGTGCCACCAGTGGCGCAGGGAGGGGGGGCACCGGGGAGCTGTTTTTT. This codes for CATSGAGRGGTGELFF.

CDR3 sequence (DNA): TGTGCCACCAGTGATTTAGCCGGGACTAGCGCGGCCGGGGAGCTGTTTTTT. This translates into CATSDLAGTSAAGELFF. The V gene is TRBV24-1, the J gene TRBJ2-2; 10 nucleotides agree with TRBD2. Trimming took 1 base from V and 6 from J; bases not matched to a gene: 7. This CDR3 has 17 residues. Germline CDR1 KGHDR, CDR2 SFDVKD.

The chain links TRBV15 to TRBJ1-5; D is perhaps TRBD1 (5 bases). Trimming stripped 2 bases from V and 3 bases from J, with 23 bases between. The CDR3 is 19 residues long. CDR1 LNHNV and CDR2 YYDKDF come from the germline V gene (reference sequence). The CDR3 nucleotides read TGTGCCACCAGCAGACCAAAGGGACTTACAGTGCTAGACAATCAGCCCCAGCATTTT. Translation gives CATSRPKGLTVLDNQPQHF.

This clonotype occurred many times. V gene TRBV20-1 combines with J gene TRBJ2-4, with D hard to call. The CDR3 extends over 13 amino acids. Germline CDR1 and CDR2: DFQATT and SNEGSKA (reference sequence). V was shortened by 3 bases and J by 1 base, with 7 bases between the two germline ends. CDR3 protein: CSARAPAKNIQYF. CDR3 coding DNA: TGCAGTGCTAGGGCTCCCGCCAAAAACATTCAGTACTTC.

Here the CDR3 DNA reads TGTGCCAGCAGTTCCCCATACAGGGTAGAGACTGAAGCTTTCTTT. Translation: CASSSPYRVETEAFF. This chain joins TRBV28 and TRBJ1-1; D perhaps matches TRBD1 (6 bases). V was shortened by 4 bases and J by 5 bases, with 17 bases between the two germline ends. The CDR3 is 15 residues long. Germline V CDR1 and CDR2: MDHEN, SYDVKM. The full variable domain, rest sourced from reference TRBV28 and TRBJ1-1, is DVKVTQSSRYLVKRTGEKVFLECVQDMDHENMFWYRQDPGLGLRLIYFSYDVKMKEKGDIPEGYSVSREKKERFSLILESASTNQTSMYLCASSSPYRVETEAFFGQGTRLTVV.

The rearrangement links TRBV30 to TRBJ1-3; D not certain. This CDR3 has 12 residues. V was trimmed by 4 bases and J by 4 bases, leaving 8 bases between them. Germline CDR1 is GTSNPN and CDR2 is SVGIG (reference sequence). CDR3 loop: CAWTKLGNTIYF. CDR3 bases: TGTGCCTGGACCAAACTGGGAAACACCATATATTTT. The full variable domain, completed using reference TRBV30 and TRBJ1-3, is SQTIHQWPATLVQPVGSPLSLECTVEGTSNPNLYWYRQAAGRGLQLLFYSVGIGQISSEVPQNLSASRPQDRQFILSSKKLLLSDSGFYLCAWTKLGNTIYFGEGSWLTVV.